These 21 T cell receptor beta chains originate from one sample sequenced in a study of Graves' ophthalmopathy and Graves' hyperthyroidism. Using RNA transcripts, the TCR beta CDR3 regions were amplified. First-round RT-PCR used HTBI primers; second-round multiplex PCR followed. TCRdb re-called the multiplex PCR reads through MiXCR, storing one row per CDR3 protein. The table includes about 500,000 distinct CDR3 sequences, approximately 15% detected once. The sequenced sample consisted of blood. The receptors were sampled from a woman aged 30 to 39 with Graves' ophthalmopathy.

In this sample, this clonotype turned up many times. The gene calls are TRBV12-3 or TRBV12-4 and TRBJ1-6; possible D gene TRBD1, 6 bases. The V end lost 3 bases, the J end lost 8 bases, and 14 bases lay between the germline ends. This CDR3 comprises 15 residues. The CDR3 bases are TGTGCCAGCAGTTTGGGGGCAACGTCGGATTCACCCCTCCACTTT. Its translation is CASSLGATSDSPLHF.

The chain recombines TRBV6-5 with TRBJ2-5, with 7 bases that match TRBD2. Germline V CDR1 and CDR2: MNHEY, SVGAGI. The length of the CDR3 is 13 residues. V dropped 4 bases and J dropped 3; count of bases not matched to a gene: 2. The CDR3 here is CASSSSGEETQYF. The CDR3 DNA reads TGTGCCAGCAGTTCAAGCGGGGAAGAGACCCAGTACTTC.

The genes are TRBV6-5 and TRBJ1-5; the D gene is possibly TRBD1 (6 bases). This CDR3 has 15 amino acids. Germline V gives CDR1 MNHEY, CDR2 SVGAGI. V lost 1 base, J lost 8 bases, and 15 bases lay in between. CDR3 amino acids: CASSYLRTASEPQHF. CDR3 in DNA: TGTGCCAGCAGTTACTTAAGGACAGCGTCGGAGCCCCAGCATTTT.

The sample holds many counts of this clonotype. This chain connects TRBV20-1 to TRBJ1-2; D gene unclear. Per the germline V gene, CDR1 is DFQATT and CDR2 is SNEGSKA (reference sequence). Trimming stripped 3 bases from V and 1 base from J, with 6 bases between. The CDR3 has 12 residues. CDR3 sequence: CSASVSNYGYTF. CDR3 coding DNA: TGCAGTGCTAGTGTTAGTAACTATGGCTACACCTTC.

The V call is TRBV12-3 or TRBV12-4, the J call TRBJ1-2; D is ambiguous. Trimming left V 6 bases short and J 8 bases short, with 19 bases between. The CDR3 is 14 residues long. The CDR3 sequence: CASSVLDLPQGYTF. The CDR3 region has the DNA TGTGCCAGCAGCGTCCTGGACTTGCCTCAGGGCTACACCTTC.

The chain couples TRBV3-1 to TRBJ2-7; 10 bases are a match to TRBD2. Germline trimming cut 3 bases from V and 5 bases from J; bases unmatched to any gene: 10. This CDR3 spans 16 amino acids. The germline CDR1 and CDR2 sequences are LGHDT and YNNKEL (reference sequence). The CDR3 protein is CASSQPSGGAQDEQYF. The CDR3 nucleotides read TGTGCCAGCAGCCAGCCAAGCGGGGGGGCCCAAGACGAGCAGTACTTC.

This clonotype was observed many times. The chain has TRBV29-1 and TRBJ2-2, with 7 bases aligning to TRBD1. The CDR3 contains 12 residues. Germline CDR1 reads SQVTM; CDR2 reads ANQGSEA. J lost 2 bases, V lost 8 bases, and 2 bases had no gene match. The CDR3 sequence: CSHRGNTGELFF. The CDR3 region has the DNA TGCAGCCACAGGGGAAACACCGGGGAGCTGTTTTTT.

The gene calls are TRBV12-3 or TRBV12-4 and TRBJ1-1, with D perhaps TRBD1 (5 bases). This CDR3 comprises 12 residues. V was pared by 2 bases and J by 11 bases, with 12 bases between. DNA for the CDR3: TGTGCCAGCAGTTTACGCCTGGGGACGGCTTTCTTT. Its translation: CASSLRLGTAFF.

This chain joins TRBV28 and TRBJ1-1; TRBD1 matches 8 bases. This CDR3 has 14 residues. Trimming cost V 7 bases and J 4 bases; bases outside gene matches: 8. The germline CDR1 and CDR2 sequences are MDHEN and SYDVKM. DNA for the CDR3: TGTGCCAGCACCGTACAGGGGGGTCTCACTGAAGCTTTCTTT. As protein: CASTVQGGLTEAFF.

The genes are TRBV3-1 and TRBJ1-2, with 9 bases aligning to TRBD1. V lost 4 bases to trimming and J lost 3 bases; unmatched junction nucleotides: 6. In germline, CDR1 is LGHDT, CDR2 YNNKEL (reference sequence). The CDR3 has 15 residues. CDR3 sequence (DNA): TGTGCCAGCAGCCGAGGGACAGGGAAGGACTATGGCTACACCTTC. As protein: CASSRGTGKDYGYTF.

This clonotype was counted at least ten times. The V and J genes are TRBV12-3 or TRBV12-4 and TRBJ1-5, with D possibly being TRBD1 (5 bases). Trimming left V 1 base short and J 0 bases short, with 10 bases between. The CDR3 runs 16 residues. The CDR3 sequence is CASSLGDRNSNQPQHF. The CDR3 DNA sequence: TGTGCCAGCAGTTTAGGTGACAGAAATAGCAATCAGCCCCAGCATTTT.

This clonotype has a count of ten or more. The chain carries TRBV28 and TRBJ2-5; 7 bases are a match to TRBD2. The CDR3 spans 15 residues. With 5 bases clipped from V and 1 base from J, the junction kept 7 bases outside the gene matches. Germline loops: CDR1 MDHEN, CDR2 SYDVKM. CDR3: CASSTGRTPQETQYF. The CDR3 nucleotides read TGTGCCAGCAGTACCGGGAGGACGCCCCAAGAGACCCAGTACTTC.

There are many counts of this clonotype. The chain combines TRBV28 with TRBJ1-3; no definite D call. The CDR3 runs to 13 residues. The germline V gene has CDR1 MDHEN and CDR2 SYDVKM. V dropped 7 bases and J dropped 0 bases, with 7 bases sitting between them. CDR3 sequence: CASIRSSGNTIYF. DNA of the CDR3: TGTGCCAGCATACGGAGCTCTGGAAACACCATATATTTT.

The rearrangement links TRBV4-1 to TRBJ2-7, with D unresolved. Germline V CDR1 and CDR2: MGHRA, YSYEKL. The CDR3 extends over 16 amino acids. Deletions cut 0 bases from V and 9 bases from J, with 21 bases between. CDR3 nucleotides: TGCGCCAGCAGCCAAGATCCTAGAGGCCACACGCCCATGCAGTACTTC. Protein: CASSQDPRGHTPMQYF.

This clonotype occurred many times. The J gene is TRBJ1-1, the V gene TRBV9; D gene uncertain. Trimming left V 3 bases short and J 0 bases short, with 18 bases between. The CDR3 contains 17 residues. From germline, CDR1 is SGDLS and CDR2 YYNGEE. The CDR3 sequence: CASSAPTGGPLNTEAFF. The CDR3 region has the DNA TGTGCCAGCAGCGCCCCGACCGGAGGTCCCTTGAACACTGAAGCTTTCTTT.

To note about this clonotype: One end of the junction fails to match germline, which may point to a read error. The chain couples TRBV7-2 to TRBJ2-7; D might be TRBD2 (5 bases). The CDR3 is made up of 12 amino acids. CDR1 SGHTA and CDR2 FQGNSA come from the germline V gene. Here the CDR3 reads CASSIGSYEQDF. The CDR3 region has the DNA TGTGCCAGCAGCATAGGGAGCTACGAGCAGGACTTC.

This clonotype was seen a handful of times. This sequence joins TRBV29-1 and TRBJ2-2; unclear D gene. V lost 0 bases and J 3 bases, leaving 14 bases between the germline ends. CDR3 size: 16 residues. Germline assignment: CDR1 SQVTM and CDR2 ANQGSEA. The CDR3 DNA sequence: TGCAGCGTTGAAGATCTAGGAGACAACTACACCGGGGAGCTGTTTTTT. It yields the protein CSVEDLGDNYTGELFF.

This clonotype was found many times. The CDR3 reads CSSVDPGTDTEAFF. CDR3 DNA: TGCAGCTCTGTGGACCCGGGAACGGACACTGAAGCTTTCTTT. The chain employs TRBV29-1 and TRBJ1-1; D unresolved. In germline, CDR1 is SQVTM, CDR2 ANQGSEA. This CDR3 has 14 residues. Trimming took 8 bases from V and 3 from J, leaving 19 bases between them.

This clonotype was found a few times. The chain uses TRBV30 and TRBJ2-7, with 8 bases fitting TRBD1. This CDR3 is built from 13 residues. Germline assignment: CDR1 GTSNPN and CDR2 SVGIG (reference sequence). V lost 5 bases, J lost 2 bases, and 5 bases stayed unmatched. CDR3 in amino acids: CAWGQGSAYEQYF. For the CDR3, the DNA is TGTGCCTGGGGACAGGGTTCGGCCTACGAGCAGTACTTC.

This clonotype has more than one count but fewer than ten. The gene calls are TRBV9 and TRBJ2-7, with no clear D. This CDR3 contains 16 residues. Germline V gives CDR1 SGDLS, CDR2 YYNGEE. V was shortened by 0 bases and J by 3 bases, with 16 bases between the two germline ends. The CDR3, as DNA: TGTGCCAGCAGCGTAGGAGATGGTTCCGCCCTCTACGAGCAGTACTTC. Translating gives CASSVGDGSALYEQYF.

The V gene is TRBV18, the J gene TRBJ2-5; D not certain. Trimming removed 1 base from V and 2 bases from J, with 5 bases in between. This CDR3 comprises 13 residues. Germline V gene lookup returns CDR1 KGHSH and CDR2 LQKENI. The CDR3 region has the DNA TGTGCCAGCTCACCACTAGAGCAAGAGACCCAGTACTTC. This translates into CASSPLEQETQYF.